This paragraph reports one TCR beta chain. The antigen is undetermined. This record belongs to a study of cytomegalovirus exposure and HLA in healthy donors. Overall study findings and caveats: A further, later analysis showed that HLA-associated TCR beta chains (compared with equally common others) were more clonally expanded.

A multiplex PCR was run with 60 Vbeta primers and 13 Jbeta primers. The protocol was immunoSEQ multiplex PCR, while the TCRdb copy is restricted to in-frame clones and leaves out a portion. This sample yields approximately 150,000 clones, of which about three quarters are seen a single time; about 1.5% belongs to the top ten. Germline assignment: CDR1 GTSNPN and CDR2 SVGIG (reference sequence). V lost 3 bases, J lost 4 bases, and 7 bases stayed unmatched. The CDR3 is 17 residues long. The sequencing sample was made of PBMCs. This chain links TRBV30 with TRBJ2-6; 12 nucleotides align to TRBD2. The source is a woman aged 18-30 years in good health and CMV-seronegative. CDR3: CAWSPGLAGTGANVLTF. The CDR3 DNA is TGTGCCTGGAGCCCGGGACTAGCGGGTACGGGGGCCAACGTCCTGACTTTC.